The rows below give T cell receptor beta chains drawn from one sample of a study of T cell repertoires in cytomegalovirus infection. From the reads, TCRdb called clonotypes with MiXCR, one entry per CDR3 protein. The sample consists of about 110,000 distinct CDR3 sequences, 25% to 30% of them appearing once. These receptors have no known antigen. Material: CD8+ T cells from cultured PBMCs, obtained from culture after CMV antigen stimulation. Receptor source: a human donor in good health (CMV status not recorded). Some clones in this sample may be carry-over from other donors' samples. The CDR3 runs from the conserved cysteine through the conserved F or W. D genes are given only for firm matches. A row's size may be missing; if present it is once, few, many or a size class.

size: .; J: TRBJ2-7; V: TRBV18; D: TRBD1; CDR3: CASSQRDRPPYEQYF; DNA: TGTGCCAGCTCCCAACGGGACAGGCCCCCCTACGAGCAGTACTTC
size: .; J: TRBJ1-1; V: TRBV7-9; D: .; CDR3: CASSPPPGTTEAFF; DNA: TGTGCCAGCAGCCCCCCCCCGGGGACCACTGAAGCTTTCTTT
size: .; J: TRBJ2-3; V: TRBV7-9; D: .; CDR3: CASSVRLGPYTDTQYF; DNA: TGTGCCAGCAGCGTCAGGTTGGGCCCTTACACAGATACGCAGTATTTT
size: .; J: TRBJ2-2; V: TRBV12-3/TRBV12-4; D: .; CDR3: CASSLAGPNTGELFF; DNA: TGTGCCAGCAGTTTGGCAGGGCCGAACACCGGGGAGCTGTTTTTT
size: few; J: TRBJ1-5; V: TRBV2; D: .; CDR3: CASLDSESNQPQHF; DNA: TGTGCCAGCTTGGACAGCGAATCCAATCAGCCCCAGCATTTT
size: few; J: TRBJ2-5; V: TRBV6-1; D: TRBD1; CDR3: CAGAPWDRAVQETQYF; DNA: TGTGCCGGGGCCCCCTGGGACAGGGCTGTTCAAGAGACCCAGTACTTC
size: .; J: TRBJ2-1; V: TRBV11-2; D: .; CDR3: CASSLTGDNEQFF; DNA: TGTGCCAGCAGCTTAACCGGGGACAATGAGCAGTTCTTC
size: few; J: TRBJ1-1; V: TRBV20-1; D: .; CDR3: CSARLGPSRIWDTEAFF; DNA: TGCAGTGCTAGATTGGGGCCGAGTAGGATATGGGACACTGAAGCTTTCTTT
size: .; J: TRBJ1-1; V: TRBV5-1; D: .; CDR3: CASSFFPGGRNTEAFF; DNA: TGCGCCAGCAGCTTTTTTCCGGGGGGACGGAACACTGAAGCTTTCTTT
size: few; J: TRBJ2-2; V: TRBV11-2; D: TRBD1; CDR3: CASRSTGGYIAPGELFF; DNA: TGTGCCAGCAGGTCGACAGGGGGCTATATCGCCCCCGGGGAGCTGTTTTTT
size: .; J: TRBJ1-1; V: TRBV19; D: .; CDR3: CASTVGGGTEAFF; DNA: TGTGCCAGTACCGTCGGAGGGGGCACTGAAGCTTTCTTT
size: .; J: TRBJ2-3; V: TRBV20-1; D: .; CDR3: CSARERRTATDTQYF; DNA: TGCAGTGCTAGAGAGAGAAGGACTGCCACAGATACGCAGTATTTT
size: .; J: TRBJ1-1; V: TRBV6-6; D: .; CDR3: CASSSRGPEAFF; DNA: TGTGCCAGCAGTTCCCGTGGTCCGGAAGCTTTCTTT
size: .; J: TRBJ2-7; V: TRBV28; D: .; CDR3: CASSLFGGTYEQYF; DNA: TGTGCCAGCAGTTTGTTTGGCGGGACCTACGAGCAGTACTTC
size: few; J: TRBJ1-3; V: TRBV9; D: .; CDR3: CASSVAPGAGNTIYF; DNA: TGTGCCAGCAGCGTAGCTCCGGGGGCTGGAAACACCATATATTTT
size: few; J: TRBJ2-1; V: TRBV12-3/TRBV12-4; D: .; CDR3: CASTLSYNEQFF; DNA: TGTGCCAGCACCTTATCTTACAATGAGCAGTTCTTC
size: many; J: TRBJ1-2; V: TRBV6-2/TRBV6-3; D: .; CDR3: CASSHGTDNYGYTF; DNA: TGTGCCAGCAGTCACGGGACGGATAACTATGGCTACACCTTC
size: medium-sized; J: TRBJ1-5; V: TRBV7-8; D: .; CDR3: CASSPHLREPGSDEVDQPQHF; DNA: TGTGCCAGCAGCCCACACCTCAGGGAGCCCGGTTCCGACGAAGTCGATCAGCCCCAGCATTTT
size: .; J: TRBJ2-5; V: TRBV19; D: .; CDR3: CASSIADSQETQYF; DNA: TGTGCCAGTAGTATAGCTGATAGCCAAGAGACCCAGTACTTC
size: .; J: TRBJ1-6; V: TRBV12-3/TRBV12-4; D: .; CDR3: CASSLGGGSPLHF; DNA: TGTGCCAGTTCCTTGGGGGGGGGTTCACCCCTCCACTTT
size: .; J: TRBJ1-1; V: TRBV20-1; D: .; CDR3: CSARDTFGFTTEAFF; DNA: TGCAGTGCTAGAGACACCTTTGGTTTTACCACTGAAGCTTTCTTT
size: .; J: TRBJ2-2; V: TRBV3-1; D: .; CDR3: CASKRENTGELFF; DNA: TGTGCCAGCAAGAGAGAAAACACCGGGGAGCTGTTTTTT
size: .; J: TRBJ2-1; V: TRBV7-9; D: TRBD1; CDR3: CASSGTGGNEQFF; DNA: TGTGCCAGCAGCGGAACAGGGGGCAATGAGCAGTTCTTC
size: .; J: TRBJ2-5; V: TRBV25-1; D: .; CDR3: CASSEGGWEVAETQYF; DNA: TGTGCCAGCAGTGAAGGTGGATGGGAGGTGGCAGAGACCCAGTACTTC
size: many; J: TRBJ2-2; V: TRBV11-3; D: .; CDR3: CASSSQRGATGELFF; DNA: TGTGCCAGCAGCTCACAACGGGGGGCCACCGGGGAGCTGTTTTTT
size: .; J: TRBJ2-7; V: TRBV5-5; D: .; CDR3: CASSLSWTFESYEQYF; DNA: TGTGCCAGCAGCTTGTCTTGGACATTCGAGTCCTACGAGCAGTACTTC
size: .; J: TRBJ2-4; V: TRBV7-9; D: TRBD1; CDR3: CASSYLPGGAARAKNIQYF; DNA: TGTGCCAGCAGCTATCTCCCAGGGGGCGCGGCGAGGGCCAAAAACATTCAGTACTTC
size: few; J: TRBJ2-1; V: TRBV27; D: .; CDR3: CASSPQTPPVFNEQFF; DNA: TGTGCCAGCAGTCCTCAGACTCCCCCAGTATTCAATGAGCAGTTCTTC
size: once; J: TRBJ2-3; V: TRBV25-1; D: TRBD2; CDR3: CASSVLAGATQYF; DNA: TGTGCCAGCAGTGTGCTAGCGGGGGCCACGCAGTATTTT
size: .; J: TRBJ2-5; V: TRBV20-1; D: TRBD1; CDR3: CSATGTGEETQYF; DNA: TGCAGTGCAACCGGGACAGGGGAAGAGACCCAGTACTTC
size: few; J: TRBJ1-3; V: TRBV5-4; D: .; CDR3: CASSFGFPTDSGNTIYF; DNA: TGTGCCAGCAGCTTCGGTTTTCCTACGGACTCTGGAAACACCATATATTTT
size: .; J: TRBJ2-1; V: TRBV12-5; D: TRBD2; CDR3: CASGLVLGGGAVEQFF; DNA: TGTGCTAGTGGTTTGGTACTTGGCGGGGGGGCGGTTGAGCAGTTCTTC
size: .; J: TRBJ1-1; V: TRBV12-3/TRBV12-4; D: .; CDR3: CASSPPWGPEAFF; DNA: TGTGCCAGCAGTCCCCCATGGGGCCCTGAAGCTTTCTTT
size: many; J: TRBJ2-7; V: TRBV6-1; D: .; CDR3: CASSETAATFEQYF; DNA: TGTGCCAGCAGTGAGACAGCCGCTACGTTCGAGCAGTACTTC
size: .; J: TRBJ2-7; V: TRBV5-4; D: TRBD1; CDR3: CASSRQGFREQYF; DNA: TGTGCCAGCAGCCGACAGGGGTTCCGCGAGCAGTACTTC
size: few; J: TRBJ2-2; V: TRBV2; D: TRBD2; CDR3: CASSGSSGGTGELFF; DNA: TGTGCCAGCAGTGGTAGTAGCGGGGGGACCGGGGAGCTGTTTTTT
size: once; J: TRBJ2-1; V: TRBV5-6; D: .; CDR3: CASRSLSYNEQFF; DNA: TGTGCCAGCAGGTCGCTCTCCTACAATGAGCAGTTCTTC
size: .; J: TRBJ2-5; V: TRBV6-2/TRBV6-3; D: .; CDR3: CASSYEETQYF; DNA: TGTGCCAGCAGTTATGAAGAGACCCAGTACTTC
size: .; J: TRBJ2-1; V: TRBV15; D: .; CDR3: CATSRVGGGRPYNEQFF; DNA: TGTGCCACCAGCAGAGTGGGGGGGGGGCGACCCTACAATGAGCAGTTCTTC
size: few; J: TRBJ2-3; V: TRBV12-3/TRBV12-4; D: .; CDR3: CASSFGGWTDTQYF; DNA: TGTGCCAGCAGTTTTGGGGGGTGGACAGATACGCAGTATTTT
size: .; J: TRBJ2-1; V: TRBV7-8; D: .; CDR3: CASSLRGPPGEQFF; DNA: TGTGCCAGCAGCTTACGAGGACCCCCCGGTGAGCAGTTCTTC